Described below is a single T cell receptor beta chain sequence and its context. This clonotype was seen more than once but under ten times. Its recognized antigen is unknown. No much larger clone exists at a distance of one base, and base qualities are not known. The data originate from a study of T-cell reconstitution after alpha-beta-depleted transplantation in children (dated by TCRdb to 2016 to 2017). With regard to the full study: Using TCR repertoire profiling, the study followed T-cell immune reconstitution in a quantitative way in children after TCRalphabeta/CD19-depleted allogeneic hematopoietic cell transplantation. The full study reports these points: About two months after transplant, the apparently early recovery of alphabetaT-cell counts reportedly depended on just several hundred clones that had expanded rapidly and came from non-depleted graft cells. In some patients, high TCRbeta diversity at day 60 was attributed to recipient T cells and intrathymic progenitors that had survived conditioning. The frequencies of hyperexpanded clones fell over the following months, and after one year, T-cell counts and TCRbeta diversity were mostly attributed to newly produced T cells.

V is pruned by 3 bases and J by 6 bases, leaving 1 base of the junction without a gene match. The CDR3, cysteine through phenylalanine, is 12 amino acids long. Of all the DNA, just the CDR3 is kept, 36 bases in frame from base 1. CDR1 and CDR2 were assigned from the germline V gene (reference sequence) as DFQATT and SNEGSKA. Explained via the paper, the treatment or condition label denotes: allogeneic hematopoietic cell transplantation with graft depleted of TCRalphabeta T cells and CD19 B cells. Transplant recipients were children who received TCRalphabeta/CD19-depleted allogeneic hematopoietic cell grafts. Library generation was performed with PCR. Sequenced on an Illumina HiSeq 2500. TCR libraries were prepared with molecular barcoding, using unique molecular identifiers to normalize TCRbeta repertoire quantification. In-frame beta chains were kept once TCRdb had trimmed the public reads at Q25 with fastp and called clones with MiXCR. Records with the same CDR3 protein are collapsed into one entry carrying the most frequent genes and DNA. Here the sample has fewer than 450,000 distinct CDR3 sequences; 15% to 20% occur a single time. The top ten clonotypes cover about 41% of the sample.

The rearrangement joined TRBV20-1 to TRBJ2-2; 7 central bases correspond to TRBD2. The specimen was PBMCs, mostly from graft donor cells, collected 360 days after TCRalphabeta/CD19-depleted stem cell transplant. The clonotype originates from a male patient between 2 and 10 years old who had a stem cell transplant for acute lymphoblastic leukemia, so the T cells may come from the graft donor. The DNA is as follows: TGCAGTGCTAGTGCGGGAGCCGGGGAGCTGTTTTTT. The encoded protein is CSASAGAGELFF.